One and the same sample provided the 24 T cell receptor beta chains below, sequenced in a study of blood T cells in healthy people across ages. The second PCR ran roughly 6 to 11 cycles with a sample-barcoded 5' primer and J-beta primers. One entry per CDR3 protein, called by TCRdb with MiXCR from the 5' RACE reads. The sample carries 1.5 million to 1.8 million distinct CDR3 sequences, about 45% recorded once. Specimen: blood. These receptors all come from a woman aged 18-29 years in good health.

The rearrangement links TRBV11-2 to TRBJ2-7; D is ambiguous. Trimming stripped 10 bases from V and 7 bases from J, with 14 bases between. Germline V lookup: CDR1 SGHAT, CDR2 FQNNGV. The CDR3 has 11 residues. This chain's CDR3 is CATSILREQYF. CDR3 nucleotide sequence: TGTGCCACCTCGATCTTGAGGGAGCAGTACTTC.

J is TRBJ2-7 and V is TRBV2; TRBD2 is a possible D gene (7 bases). The CDR3 loop spans 14 amino acids. The V and J ends lost 6 bases and 5 bases respectively, with 17 bases between them. Per germline, CDR1 SNHLY and CDR2 FYNNEI. This CDR3 reads CASSSSGGQNEQYF. CDR3 bases: TGTGCCAGCAGCTCCTCCGGGGGGCAGAACGAGCAGTACTTC.

This clonotype was seen a few times. A much larger clonotype is one base distant, so this may be a read error. The chain has TRBV20-1 and TRBJ2-6, with 8 bases fitting TRBD1. The CDR3 covers 16 residues. CDR1 and CDR2 (germline): DFQATT, SNEGSKA (reference sequence). V trimming: 6 bases; J trimming: 0 bases; junction bases outside the gene matches: 7. The chain's CDR3 is CSADRGAVSGANVLTF. The CDR3 DNA reads as TGCAGTGCAGACAGGGGCGCCGTCTCTGGGGCCAACGTCCTGACTTTC.

The genes are TRBV4-3 and TRBJ1-5; D may be TRBD1 (5 bases). This CDR3 is built from 15 residues. CDR1 LGHNA and CDR2 YSLEER come from the germline V gene. V was pared by 4 bases and J by 7 bases, with 17 bases between. The CDR3 protein is CASSLQAGLGQPQHF. Written as DNA, the CDR3 is TGCGCCAGCAGCCTCCAGGCAGGGTTGGGGCAGCCCCAGCATTTT.

This chain joins TRBV29-1 and TRBJ1-1; D unclear. This CDR3 is built from 13 residues. V gave up 5 bases and J gave up 5 bases, with 15 bases separating them. Germline V CDR1 and CDR2: SQVTM, ANQGSEA. The CDR3 loop is CSVTEGRWTEAFF. In nucleotides, the CDR3 is TGCAGCGTTACCGAAGGCAGGTGGACTGAAGCTTTCTTT.

V usage is TRBV12-3 or TRBV12-4 and J usage is TRBJ1-1; D gene uncertain. The CDR3 covers 12 residues. V lost 10 bases to trimming and J lost 5 bases, with 14 bases between them. The CDR3 sequence is CATRRSTTEAFF. CDR3 coding DNA: TGTGCCACCCGGAGGAGTACAACTGAAGCTTTCTTT.

Concerning this clonotype: Sequence at one end of the junction differs from germline and may be a read error. The gene calls are TRBV30 and TRBJ1-1; D not resolved. Germline V lookup: CDR1 GTSNPN, CDR2 SVGIG (reference sequence). The CDR3 length is 12 residues. CDR3 protein: CAGSVSETEAFF. The CDR3 DNA is TGTGCCGGGAGTGTTAGTGAGACTGAAGCTTTCTTT.

The chain carries TRBV6-5 and TRBJ1-5; TRBD1 is a possible D gene (5 bases). The CDR3 contains 12 residues. V dropped 7 bases and J dropped 5 bases, with 9 bases sitting between them. CDR1 MNHEY and CDR2 SVGAGI come from the germline V gene. Here the CDR3 DNA reads TGTGCCAGCAAGGCAGGGTATCAGCCCCAGCATTTT. Amino acids: CASKAGYQPQHF.

This clonotype has just a few counts. The chain links TRBV9 to TRBJ2-3; the match to TRBD2 covers 13 bases. The length of the CDR3 is 15 residues. The V and J ends lost 3 bases and 10 bases, in that order; junction bases with no gene match: 8. The germline gives CDR1 SGDLS, CDR2 YYNGEE. Written as DNA, the CDR3 is TGTGCCAGCAGCGCACCGGGACTAGCGGGAAAGGCGCAGTATTTT. It specifies CASSAPGLAGKAQYF.

The CDR3 protein is CASSQGTAEGSPLHF. CDR3 DNA: TGTGCCAGCAGCCAAGGGACGGCGGAGGGCTCACCCCTCCACTTT. The chain couples TRBV4-2 to TRBJ1-6; D is ambiguous. Germline loops: CDR1 LGHNA, CDR2 YNFKEQ. This CDR3 has 15 amino acids. V was cut by 1 base and J by 10 bases, with 14 bases left in between.

A single count supports this clonotype. V is TRBV29-1 and J is TRBJ2-5, with 9 bases that match TRBD1. V was pared by 7 bases and J by 1 base, with 10 bases of the junction left unmatched. This CDR3 has 15 residues. Germline V gene data show CDR1 as SQVTM and CDR2 as ANQGSEA. The CDR3 sequence: CSGHWTGAFQETQYF. CDR3 bases: TGCAGCGGCCACTGGACAGGGGCCTTCCAAGAGACCCAGTACTTC.

This clonotype was detected only a few times. V and J are TRBV28 and TRBJ1-5; D unclear. Trimming cost V 2 bases and J 3 bases, with 8 bases left between them. The CDR3 contains 14 residues. Looked up from germline, CDR1 is MDHEN and CDR2 is SYDVKM. CDR3: CASSLPQTNQPQHF. CDR3 nucleotide sequence: TGTGCCAGCAGTTTACCGCAGACCAATCAGCCCCAGCATTTT.

The chain links TRBV20-1 to TRBJ2-7, with TRBD2 matching over 11 bases. The V and J ends lost 4 bases and 3 bases, in that order; junction bases with no gene match: 11. This CDR3 is 16 amino acids long. Germline V gene sequence: CDR1 DFQATT, CDR2 SNEGSKA (reference sequence). CDR3 loop: CSANSGRARFVYEQYF. CDR3 in DNA: TGCAGTGCTAATAGCGGGAGGGCCAGGTTCGTCTACGAGCAGTACTTC.

J is TRBJ2-2 and V is TRBV3-1; TRBD2 might be the D (7 bases). Germline CDR1 is LGHDT and CDR2 is YNNKEL (reference sequence). The CDR3 is made up of 16 amino acids. The ends were cut back, 1 base at V and 5 bases at J, with 14 bases in the middle. The CDR3 DNA reads TGTGCCAGCAGCCAAGGGTACAGGGAGGGGACCGGGGAGCTGTTTTTT. Translated, it gives CASSQGYREGTGELFF.

The V gene is TRBV5-5, the J gene TRBJ2-5; D may be TRBD1 (5 bases). Trimming stripped 6 bases from V and 4 bases from J, with 13 bases between. This CDR3 is 13 amino acids long. Germline CDR1 is SGHKS and CDR2 is YYEKEE (reference sequence). As DNA, the CDR3 is TGTGCCAGCACCCTCGACAGTGGAGAGACCCAGTACTTC. It translates to CASTLDSGETQYF.

Details on this clonotype: This sequence may be a read error, since a much larger clone differs from it by one base. The chain couples TRBV6-2 or TRBV6-3 to TRBJ2-7, with D hard to call. CDR1 MNHEY and CDR2 SVGEGT come from the germline V gene. The CDR3 is 15 amino acids. Trimming took off 6 bases at V and 0 bases at J, with 15 bases between the two ends. CDR3 DNA sequence: TGTGCCAGCAGCCCCCAGGTGCCTATCTCCTACGAGCAGTACTTC. Translation: CASSPQVPISYEQYF.

This clonotype was counted between two and nine times. CDR3 bases: TGTGCCAGCAGTTTGGCCCTAGCTCCTAGCACAGATACGCAGTATTTT. It is translated as CASSLALAPSTDTQYF. The rearrangement uses TRBV12-3 or TRBV12-4 and TRBJ2-3, with D possibly being TRBD2 (5 bases). The CDR3 runs 16 residues. V was pared by 3 bases and J by 0 bases, with 13 bases between.

The CDR3 is CSARDRIGTGLREGYTF. In nucleotides, the CDR3 is TGCAGTGCTAGAGACAGAATAGGGACAGGGTTGAGAGAGGGCTACACCTTC. The J gene is TRBJ1-2, the V gene TRBV20-1; 9 bases align to TRBD1. Germline loops: CDR1 DFQATT, CDR2 SNEGSKA (reference sequence). After removal of 0 bases from V and 8 bases from J, the junction contained 16 bases not matched to a gene. The CDR3 sequence is 17 residues long.

This clonotype was seen only a few times. The rearrangement links TRBV6-5 to TRBJ1-1; D uncertain. With 0 bases removed from V and 7 bases from J, the gap between germline ends came to 6 bases. The CDR3 length is 12 residues. From germline, CDR1 is MNHEY and CDR2 SVGAGI. The CDR3 loop reads CASSYSRGEAFF. The DNA of the CDR3 is TGTGCCAGCAGTTACTCGCGCGGTGAAGCTTTCTTT.

This clonotype came up once. This chain joins TRBV3-1 and TRBJ2-1, with unresolved D. V was trimmed by 0 bases and J by 7 bases, leaving 16 bases between them. This CDR3 comprises 16 residues. Germline assignment: CDR1 LGHDT and CDR2 YNNKEL (reference sequence). CDR3 amino acids: CASSQDSASTLNEQFF. For the CDR3, the DNA is TGTGCCAGCAGCCAAGATTCGGCTAGTACCCTAAATGAGCAGTTCTTC.

In this sample, this clonotype turned up a few times. The chain carries TRBV2 and TRBJ2-2; a weak D match, TRBD1 (6 bases). CDR3 length: 13 amino acids. Trimming removed 7 bases at V and 5 bases at J, with 11 bases between. CDR1 and CDR2 (germline): SNHLY, FYNNEI. The CDR3 spells CASTGQFTGELFF. The CDR3 DNA is TGTGCCAGCACAGGACAGTTTACCGGGGAGCTGTTTTTT.

The chain has TRBV3-1 and TRBJ2-1; 7 bases are shared with TRBD2. Per the germline V gene, CDR1 is LGHDT and CDR2 is YNNKEL (reference sequence). The CDR3 extends over 16 amino acids. V lost 4 bases to trimming and J lost 5 bases; unmatched junction nucleotides: 11. The CDR3 is CASSPKMSGIHNEQFF. CDR3 bases: TGTGCCAGCAGCCCGAAAATGAGCGGGATTCACAATGAGCAGTTCTTC.

The chain carries TRBV12-3 or TRBV12-4 and TRBJ2-7; D is possibly TRBD2 (6 bases). Trimming stripped 1 base from V and 3 bases from J, with 16 bases between. CDR3 length equals 16 residues. DNA for the CDR3: TGTGCCAGCAGTTTAGGGTGGCCGAGGCGGGACTACGAGCAGTACTTC. Amino acids: CASSLGWPRRDYEQYF.

The rearrangement links TRBV4-1 to TRBJ2-7; D uncertain. This CDR3 contains 12 residues. The germline V gene encodes CDR1 MGHRA and CDR2 YSYEKL. Trimming left V 4 bases short and J 7 bases short, with 11 bases between. The CDR3 region is CASSPAMDEQYF. In DNA, the CDR3 is TGCGCCAGCAGCCCAGCGATGGATGAGCAGTACTTC.